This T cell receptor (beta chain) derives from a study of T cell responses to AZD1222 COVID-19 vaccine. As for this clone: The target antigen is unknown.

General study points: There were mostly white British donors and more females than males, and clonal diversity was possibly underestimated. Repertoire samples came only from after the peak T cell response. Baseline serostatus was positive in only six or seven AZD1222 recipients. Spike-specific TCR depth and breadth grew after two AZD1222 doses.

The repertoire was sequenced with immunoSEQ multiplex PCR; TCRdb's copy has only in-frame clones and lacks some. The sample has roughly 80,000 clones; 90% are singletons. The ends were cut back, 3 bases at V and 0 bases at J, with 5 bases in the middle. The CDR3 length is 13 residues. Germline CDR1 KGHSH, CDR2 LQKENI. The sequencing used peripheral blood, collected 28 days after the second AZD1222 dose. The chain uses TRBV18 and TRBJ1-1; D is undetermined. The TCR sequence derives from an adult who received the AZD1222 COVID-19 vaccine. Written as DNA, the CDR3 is TGTGCCAGCTCACCTACAGTGAACACTGAAGCTTTCTTT. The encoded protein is CASSPTVNTEAFF.